Listed here are 5 T cell receptor beta chains from one sample, sequenced in a study of T cell responses to AZD1222 COVID-19 vaccine. Method: immunoSEQ multiplex PCR; TCRdb's copy keeps in-frame clones and lacks some. The sample contains 75,000 to 90,000 clones, 80% to 95% of which appear only once. Sequenced material: peripheral blood, taken 28 days after the second AZD1222 dose. These receptors were collected from an adult who received the AZD1222 COVID-19 vaccine.

The V call is TRBV18, the J call TRBJ1-4, with no clear D. Between the trimmed V and J ends, which lost 0 bases and 7 bases, there was a span of 12 bases. The CDR3 is 15 amino acids. Germline CDR1 is KGHSH and CDR2 is LQKENI. The CDR3 region has the DNA TGTGCCAGCTCACCACCGGGCACAGACGGTGAAAAACTGTTTTTT. Translated: CASSPPGTDGEKLFF.

The chain has TRBV20-1 and TRBJ1-6; D is undetermined. The CDR3 is made up of 11 amino acids. The V gene lost 2 bases and the J gene lost 14 bases, with 10 bases spanning the gap. Germline lookup yields CDR1 DFQATT and CDR2 SNEGSKA (reference sequence). This CDR3 reads CSARSALALHF. The CDR3 coding sequence is TGCAGTGCTAGAAGTGCCTTAGCCCTCCACTTT.

The chain recombines TRBV6-6 with TRBJ2-1; D is uncertain. Trimming removed 5 bases from V and 4 bases from J, with 6 bases in between. This CDR3 region has 12 residues. Germline loops: CDR1 MNHNY, CDR2 SVGAGI (reference sequence). The CDR3 nucleotides read TGTGCCAGCAGTGGCTTTTACAATGAGCAGTTCTTC. Translation gives CASSGFYNEQFF.

This clone was seen only once. The gene calls are TRBV6-6 and TRBJ1-4, with TRBD1 matching over 8 bases. Trimming removed 8 bases from V and 7 bases from J; junction bases left unmatched: 12. Germline values: CDR1 MNHNY, CDR2 SVGAGI (reference sequence). The length of the CDR3 is 15 residues. The DNA for the CDR3 is TGTGCCAGCGATACTCGGACAGGGTTGCGTGAAAAACTGTTTTTT. It codes for CASDTRTGLREKLFF.

The chain uses TRBV7-2 and TRBJ2-1; 8 bases agree with TRBD2. V shed 5 bases, J shed 9 bases, and the junction held 6 bases outside the gene matches. The CDR3 sequence is 13 residues long. In germline, CDR1 is SGHTA, CDR2 FQGNSA. In nucleotides, the CDR3 is TGTGCCAGCAGCCTGGGACTAGTCAGTGAGCAGTTCTTC. Protein sequence: CASSLGLVSEQFF.